This paragraph reports one TCR beta chain. Antigen specificity is unknown. The time point denotes: week 47, end of study. The study gave 300 ug of mutant IDH1 20-mer peptide per vaccine dose, with topical imiquimod. Donors had new IDH1-mutant astrocytomas of WHO grade 3 or 4 (ATRX-lost). This entry comes from a study of a mutant IDH1 vaccine in newly diagnosed glioma. Study-level background: Initiation of the vaccine course occurred 4-6 weeks after radiotherapy alone, or alongside temozolomide cycles.

TCRdb keeps only in-frame clones here, not all; method: immunoSEQ multiplex PCR. Of around 61,000 clones detected, roughly 75% appear once; the ten largest clones hold approximately 5.3%. The CDR3 extends over 13 amino acids. V shed 5 bases and J shed 3 bases, with 10 bases lying between them. The sequence came from a man between 50 and 59 years old with glioma. This sample comprised PBMCs, obtained from a glioma patient whose treatment included an IDH1 peptide vaccine. This chain links TRBV6-7 with TRBJ1-1; D is ambiguous. TRBV6-7 is labeled an ORF, and its function is uncertain. The CDR3 DNA sequence: TGTGCCAGCAGTCAGAGGAGGGACACTGAAGCTTTCTTT. Translating it yields CASSQRRDTEAFF.